This T cell receptor (beta chain) was captured by sequencing in a study of cytomegalovirus exposure and HLA in healthy donors (dated by TCRdb to about 2017). With regard to the full study: In an earlier analysis of 587 of the donors, roughly 300 Gb of sequence data and 120 million or so unique TCR beta sequences from some 170 million T cells were reported. Approximately 310 gigabases of sequencing data and tens of millions of unique TCR sequences were included in an early release covering about 620 HLA-typed donors. Of the roughly 400 genotyped donors, about 84% fell in the genetic ancestry cluster associated with self-reported Caucasian donors. The study was designed to test whether signatures of past pathogen exposure could be identified by cataloging public T cell receptors. Using immunosequencing, the study profiled T cell repertoires from some 670 subjects and related those repertoires to cytomegalovirus serostatus. Along with the approximately 600-subject first cohort, a separate validation cohort of over 90 different subjects was used. To predict cytomegalovirus infection status, the study brought together high-throughput TCR immunosequencing, statistical association of individual TCRs with disease status, and machine learning. A later analysis re-examined previously published TCR beta repertoires from over 500 donors and added high-resolution HLA genotyping to investigate patterns of TCR occurrence. The later analysis used no new phenotypic data to find candidate immune exposures, relying instead on TCR beta sequences and their occurrence across donors. In an earlier analysis of roughly 580 of the donors, high-throughput TCR beta sequencing was used to judge whether each TCR beta V gene segment behaved as functional or pseudogenic. Donor age, sex, ethnicity and CMV serostatus were collected together with the repertoire data. Genome-wide SNP genotypes for about 60% of the 666 donors were used in a later genetic analysis, which treated that subset as a discovery cohort. All discovery cohort repertoires had been generated using a single sequencing platform. HLA typing included class I and class II loci at four-digit resolution. The number of donors typed differed by locus, with 629-630 for A, B, C, DRB1 and DQB1, 522 for DQA1, 600 to 610 for DPA1, and over 400 for DPB1. Five DR-DQ haplotypes were handled as single units for association and clustering, since linkage in the cohort was strong. Among 398 genotyped donors of the cohort, an average of roughly 240,000 unique TCR beta nucleotide sequences were sequenced per donor, roughly 18% of them non-productive. The research as a whole found: An association between a missense DCLRE1C variant and V-gene and J-gene trimming of TCR beta chains was found in a later genetic analysis and replicated in an independent cohort. A further reported finding was that TCR beta sequences accurately predicted the HLA-A and HLA-B alleles for most subjects in the first cohort. Broadly in line with IMGT annotations, most TCR beta V segments showed up in productive rearrangements about 87% or about 30% of the time in an earlier analysis of approximately 640 of the donors. In a later analysis, several top co-occurrence clusters were reported to appear linked to parvovirus B19, influenza, CMV and Epstein-Barr virus. Specific HLA alleles were associated with 15,000 to 20,000 TCR beta sequences at a false discovery rate of 0.05 in a later analysis. The sequencing pipeline was judged likely to have produced a cluster of highly shared sequence variants as a technical artifact. In a later analysis, TCR association rates were found to vary across HLA loci, with the most associated TCRs seen for DRB1 alleles and the fewest for HLA-C alleles. Across donors, most TCR sequences were observed very rarely, whereas some public TCRs were present in many individuals. It was suggested by the authors that the approach could potentially be generalized to other disease states and immunological phenotypes. Most CMV-associated TCR beta chains appeared to be HLA-restricted in a later analysis, and the HLA associations seemed to be driven largely by CMV exposure. This cohort had only TCR beta chains sequenced, and the lack of alpha or paired-chain data limited which features could be detected. Correlated functional status among segregating V segments might reflect linkage disequilibrium, but an unknown experimental factor could not be ruled out. Three of the identified cytomegalovirus-associated TCR beta chains were confirmed in vitro to be specific for cytomegalovirus antigens. In a later genetic analysis, fewer N-insertions in productive TCRs were reported among donors in an Asian-associated ancestry cluster than the roughly 700-donor mean. For the cohort, immune exposure information was limited to CMV serostatus. Some IMGT-functional V segments, including TRBV6-2 and TRBV6-3, could not be distinguished by the 87-base-pair reads and were therefore excluded. The earlier analysis of approximately 590 of the donors excluded roughly 17 rarely observed V segments, including chromosome 9 orphons, because counts were too low. Because HLA typing was unavailable for some donors at each locus, only the typed subset was used in association tests. A total of fewer than 200 TCR beta chains were listed by the study as associated with cytomegalovirus. The classifier was reported to diagnose cytomegalovirus status with high specificity and sensitivity in both the original cohort and the validation cohort. When HLA alleles, especially DR and DQ, strongly co-occurred, TCR associations were difficult to assign to individual alleles. The presence/absence analyses assumed that sequencing depth was roughly uniform across donors, and that assumption may not be true. Compared with equally common non-associated chains, HLA-associated TCR beta chains in a later analysis were more clonally expanded and had lower generation probabilities.

The cohort was made up of hundreds of healthy bone marrow donors. At the time of sampling, all cohort members were nominally healthy, though unrecorded immune exposures were likely present. The donor was CMV seropositive and was included in the group of 300 or so seropositive cohort members. A peripheral blood sample was collected from each donor, and TCR beta sequencing was performed on peripheral blood mononuclear cells. The Qiagen DNeasy Blood Extraction Kit was used to extract genomic DNA from the blood cell samples. Trimming leaves V shorter by 3 bases and J shorter by 2 bases, with the junction holding 7 bases beyond the gene matches. Via the germline V gene, CDR1 is MRHNA and CDR2 SNTAGT. From the cysteine up to the phenylalanine, the CDR3 has a length of 15 residues. The DNA shown is the 45-base CDR3, in frame from base 1. As for this clone: It has no known antigen specificity. The sample holds no much larger clone one base away, and base qualities are not on file.

Receptor amplification or capture employed the immunoSEQ multiplex PCR assay. For the multiplex PCR, a mixture combining 60 forward primers for TCR Vbeta segments and 13 reverse primers for TCR Jbeta segments was used. The CDR3 region of rearranged TCR beta genes was amplified from genomic DNA with a multiplex PCR assay. Amplified TCR beta libraries were sequenced as 87-base-pair reads on the Illumina HiSeq System. The original pipeline was this. A later analysis counted approximately 76 million unique TCR beta chains across the 500 to 850 repertoires, and about 10 million of these chains were shared by at least two donors. Raw reads were error-corrected and collapsed into unique sequences with a nearest-neighbor algorithm that merged closely related sequences to remove PCR and sequencing errors. V, D and J gene segments were assigned by aligning CDR3 sequences to IMGT reference sequences. For a sequence to be retained, a match of at least six nucleotides to both a V gene segment and a J gene segment was required. A rearrangement counted as productive if the CDR3 had no stop codons and remained in frame with V and J, and every other rearrangement counted as non-productive. CDR3 was defined by IMGT convention, running from the second conserved V-encoded cysteine to the conserved J-encoded phenylalanine. In an earlier analysis of around 640 of the donors, sequences lacking an unambiguous match to a single V gene segment were excluded. An earlier analysis of a few hundred of the donors classified V segments as functional when productive rearrangements were above 56.7% and as segregating when the standard deviation between donors was above 5%. To diagnose cytomegalovirus status from the catalog of TCR beta chain sequences, a statistical classification framework was built. A later analysis assigned V and J genes by comparing TCR nucleotide sequences with IMGT/GENE-DB human TR gene sequences. In a later analysis, CDR3 sequences and most-parsimonious VDJ recombination scenarios were assigned using the TCRdist pipeline. In a later analysis, every TCR beta chain was defined by the combination of its CDR3 amino acid sequence and its V-gene family, and reads without a unique V-gene family were dropped. A later analysis removed 500 to 650 highly shared, low-generation-probability nucleotide sequences to deal with suspected cross-contamination and a sequencing artifact. A later analysis calculated a clonal expansion index for each public chain from normalized within-repertoire ranks of inferred template counts. A later analysis computed generation probabilities with a VDJ recombination model fitted to out-of-frame rearrangements, and checked the results against IGoR. Hypergeometric tests were used in a later analysis to score TCR-TCR, TCR-HLA and TCR-CMV co-occurrence, with a repertoire-size bias correction applied to the TCR pairs. In a later analysis, false discovery rates were estimated by permuting HLA or CMV assignments 20 times. A later analysis grouped co-occurring TCRs with DBSCAN, adding TCRdist sequence similarity when clustering within HLA-allele-positive subsets. Co-occurrence clustering excluded repertoires with fewer than 30,000 or more than 120,000 public chains, plus five with anomalous nucleotide sharing. TCRdb stores this immuneACCESS table with in-frame sequences only. Part of the clones is absent; in the studies checked, under half of the shortfall reflects unresolved V genes, and no reason is known for the rest. Clonal size and the V and J genes are those of that table, whereas D and trimming came from the DNA. The sample table records 100,000 or so clones; over 60% of these occur just once. Of the sample, about 5.2% falls within the top ten clones.

This receptor was identified in a female donor in good health and CMV-seropositive. Sequenced material: PBMCs. The sequence joins TRBV6-4 to TRBJ2-7; 7 bases in the middle match TRBD2. CDR3 sequence: CASSDLRREPYEQYF. The sequence in DNA is TGTGCCAGCAGTGATTTAAGGCGGGAGCCCTACGAGCAGTACTTC.